The T cell receptor beta chain described here comes from a study of CD8+ T cells in alopecia areata. Study-level information: Oral tofacitinib, 5 to 10 mg twice daily, was given in an open-label trial.

General study points: Researchers report lesional scalp, most notably alopecia totalis/universalis, outstripped normal scalp in clonality. Clonality in the scalp and expanded CD8+ clones ranked among the top 100 were significantly decreased by tofacitinib.

Treatment specified: oral pan-JAK inhibitor, 5-10 mg twice daily. The V and J ends lost 0 bases and 1 base respectively, with 12 bases between them. There are 17 residues in the CDR3. Germline V gene data show CDR1 as LGHNA and CDR2 as YSLEER. After isolation, RNA underwent reverse transcription to generate cDNA as the sequencing template. The table came from immunoSEQ multiplex PCR; TCRdb's copy has only in-frame clones and leaves some out. The sample includes about 180,000 clones, approximately 51% of them seen just once. A few counts support this clone. Its matching antigen is unknown. This specimen includes other DNA sequences encoding the same CDR3.

Sequences were derived from CD8+ T cells sorted from blood, sampled at approximately week 52, from a patient treated with tofacitinib. The chain has TRBV4-3 and TRBJ2-2, with D perhaps assigned TRBD1 or TRBD2 (6 bases each). The receptor's source is a human donor with alopecia areata. The CDR3 loop is CASSQDRGVENTGELFF. For the CDR3, the DNA is TGCGCCAGCAGCCAAGATAGGGGGGTTGAGAACACCGGGGAGCTGTTTTTT.